This TCR beta chain was recorded in a study of cytomegalovirus exposure and HLA in healthy donors. Study-level points and caveats: The CMV antigen specificity of a few CMV-associated chains was confirmed through in vitro analysis. A later examination showed that TCR association rates differed by HLA locus, with DRB1 most and HLA-C fewest.

As for this clone: The antigen is not known.

While unrecorded immune exposures were likely, the donors were nominally healthy when sampled. Vbeta (60) and Jbeta (13) primers were used in the PCR. Measured with immunoSEQ multiplex PCR; TCRdb has only the in-frame clones, and not every one. The sample contains hundreds of thousands of clones, 65% to 85% of which appear only once. CDR3 length: 14 residues. Germline CDR1 reads SGHRS; CDR2 reads YFSETQ. J was trimmed by 7 bases and V by 4 bases; bases with no gene match: 4. Sequencing input: PBMCs. The chain couples TRBV5-1 to TRBJ2-2; 10 bases are shared with TRBD1. The clonotype was recovered from a boy aged 2-9 years in good health and CMV-seronegative. The CDR3 DNA is TGCGCCAGCAGCCGGACAGGGGGGGACGGGGAGCTGTTTTTT. It yields the protein CASSRTGGDGELFF.